The present entry profiles one TCR beta chain with its context. Its antigen is currently not known. The sample originates from a study of cytomegalovirus exposure and HLA in healthy donors (TCRdb year 2017). About the investigation overall: An earlier analysis of roughly 500 of the donors reported more than 250 Gb of sequence data and roughly 100 million unique TCR beta sequences from some 180 million T cells. An early release covering over 500 HLA-typed donors comprised about 300 gigabases of sequencing data and tens of millions of unique TCR sequences. Of the roughly 430 genotyped donors, 65% to 90% fell in the genetic ancestry cluster associated with self-reported Caucasian donors. The study aimed to test whether cataloging public T cell receptors could reveal signatures of past pathogen exposure. The study used immunosequencing to profile the T cell repertoires of several hundred subjects and linked those repertoires to cytomegalovirus serostatus. Along with the roughly 670-subject first cohort, a separate validation cohort of 120 different subjects was used. The study combined high-throughput TCR immunosequencing, statistical association of individual TCRs with disease status, and machine learning to predict cytomegalovirus infection status. In a later analysis, previously published TCR beta repertoires from hundreds of donors were re-analyzed and high-resolution HLA genotyping was added so that TCR occurrence patterns could be studied. The later analysis used no new phenotypic data to find candidate immune exposures, relying instead on TCR beta sequences and their occurrence across donors. An earlier analysis of 450 to 750 of the donors used high-throughput TCR beta sequencing to judge whether each TCR beta V gene segment behaved as functional or pseudogenic. Donor age, sex, ethnicity and CMV serostatus were collected together with the repertoire data. In a later genetic analysis, genome-wide SNP genotypes for about three fifths of the roughly 670 donors were used, and that subset was treated as a discovery cohort. All discovery cohort repertoires had been generated on a single sequencing platform. HLA typing covered class I and class II loci at four-digit resolution. The number of typed donors differed by locus: about 629-640 for A, B, C, DRB1 and DQB1; approximately 520 for DQA1; approximately 610 for DPA1; and some 470 for DPB1. About five DR-DQ haplotypes were handled as single units for association and clustering, since linkage in the cohort was strong. Across approximately 400 genotyped donors of the cohort, an average of approximately 240,000 unique TCR beta nucleotide sequences per donor were sequenced, and 15% to 20% of those sequences were non-productive. The full study reports these points: Compared with equally common non-associated chains, HLA-associated TCR beta chains in a later analysis were more clonally expanded and had lower generation probabilities. A cluster of highly shared sequence variants was judged likely to be a technical artifact of the sequencing pipeline. A later analysis found that most CMV-associated TCR beta chains appeared HLA-restricted, with HLA associations seemingly driven largely by CMV exposure. Some IMGT-functional V segments, including TRBV6-2 and TRBV6-3, could not be distinguished by the 87-base-pair reads and were therefore excluded. Several of the top co-occurrence clusters appeared to be linked to parvovirus B19, influenza, CMV and Epstein-Barr virus, according to a later analysis. For the cohort, immune exposure information was limited to CMV serostatus. The study gave a list of about 170 TCR beta chains associated with cytomegalovirus. A further reported finding was that TCR beta sequences accurately predicted the HLA-A and HLA-B alleles for most subjects in the first cohort. Because HLA typing was unavailable for some donors at each locus, only the typed subset was used in association tests. Roughly uniform sequencing depth across donors was assumed in presence/absence analyses, although this assumption may not hold. In an earlier analysis of some 540 of the donors, most TCR beta V segments appeared in productive rearrangements about 87% or about 30% of the time, broadly matching IMGT annotations. In both the original and validation cohorts, the classifier was reported to diagnose cytomegalovirus status with high specificity and sensitivity. In vitro tests confirmed that a few of the cytomegalovirus-associated TCR beta chains recognize cytomegalovirus antigens. In this cohort, only TCR beta chains were sequenced, and detectable features were limited by the absence of alpha or paired-chain data. In a later analysis, TCR association rates were found to vary across HLA loci, with the most associated TCRs seen for DRB1 alleles and the fewest for HLA-C alleles. Because counts were too low, seventeen rarely observed V segments, including chromosome 9 orphons, were left out of the earlier analysis of roughly 600 of the donors. V-gene and J-gene trimming of TCR beta chains was associated with a missense DCLRE1C variant in a later genetic analysis, and the association was replicated in an independent cohort. Specific HLA alleles were associated with 16,951 TCR beta sequences at a false discovery rate of 0.05 in a later analysis. The authors suggested that the approach could potentially be generalized to other disease states and immunological phenotypes. Correlated functional status among segregating V segments might be attributable to linkage disequilibrium, but an unknown experimental factor could not be ruled out. Assigning TCR associations to individual alleles was difficult when HLA alleles, especially DR and DQ, strongly co-occurred. Across donors, most TCR sequences were observed very rarely, whereas some public TCRs were present in many individuals. Compared with the roughly 670-donor mean, donors in an Asian-associated ancestry cluster had fewer N-insertions in productive TCRs, according to a later genetic analysis.

The library was produced with the immunoSEQ multiplex PCR assay. For the multiplex PCR, a mixture combining 60 forward primers for TCR Vbeta segments and 13 reverse primers for TCR Jbeta segments was used. A multiplex PCR assay on genomic DNA amplified the CDR3 region of rearranged TCR beta genes. Amplified TCR beta libraries were sequenced as 87-base-pair reads on the Illumina HiSeq System. The authors' analysis ran thus. A later analysis tallied 80 million to 95 million unique TCR beta chains across the roughly 610 repertoires, and approximately 12 million of those chains were shared by two or more donors. A nearest-neighbor algorithm error-corrected the raw reads and collapsed the reads into unique sequences, merging closely related sequences to remove PCR and sequencing errors. To assign V, D and J gene segments, CDR3 sequences were aligned to IMGT reference sequences. For a sequence to be retained, at least a six-nucleotide match to both a V gene segment and a J gene segment was required. Rearrangements were called productive when the CDR3 lacked stop codons and stayed in frame with V and J; all others were non-productive. Following IMGT convention, CDR3 was defined as the stretch from the second conserved V-encoded cysteine up to the conserved J-encoded phenylalanine. Sequences without an unambiguous match to a single V gene segment were excluded from the earlier analysis of over 500 of the donors. In an earlier analysis of some 590 of the donors, a V segment was called functional when productive rearrangements were above 56.7%, and segregating when the standard deviation between donors exceeded 5%. A statistical classification framework was built for diagnosing cytomegalovirus status from the catalog of TCR beta chain sequences. A later analysis assigned V and J genes by comparing TCR nucleotide sequences with IMGT/GENE-DB human TR gene sequences. A later analysis assigned CDR3 sequences and most-parsimonious VDJ recombination scenarios with the TCRdist pipeline. In a later analysis, each TCR beta chain was defined by its CDR3 amino acid sequence together with its V-gene family, and reads without a unique V-gene family were excluded. In a later analysis, some 600 highly shared, low-generation-probability nucleotide sequences were removed to address suspected cross-contamination and a sequencing artifact. A later analysis calculated a clonal expansion index for each public chain from normalized within-repertoire ranks of inferred template counts. In a later analysis, generation probabilities were computed using a VDJ recombination model fitted to out-of-frame rearrangements, and the results were checked against IGoR. In a later analysis, TCR-TCR, TCR-HLA and TCR-CMV co-occurrence was scored with hypergeometric tests, and a repertoire-size bias correction was applied to TCR pairs. False discovery rates were estimated in a later analysis by permuting HLA or CMV assignments 20 times. A later analysis grouped co-occurring TCRs with DBSCAN, adding TCRdist sequence similarity when clustering within HLA-allele-positive subsets. Co-occurrence clustering excluded repertoires with fewer than 30,000 or more than 120,000 public chains, plus five with anomalous nucleotide sharing. In TCRdb, the immuneACCESS table is reduced to in-frame sequences with V and J assigned. These tables do not hold every clone; where another copy was compared, an unresolved V gene accounts for under half, and the others remain unexplained. V and J calls and clone size are given by that table; D and trimming were obtained from the DNA. In this sample's table one finds 65,000 to 85,000 clones. 1.5% of the sample is in the top ten clones.

For CDR1 and CDR2, the germline V gene lists SGHVS and FQNEAQ. Including cysteine and phenylalanine, the CDR3 has 14 amino acids. Only the CDR3 DNA is retained, 42 bases long and in frame from the first base. Deletion took 4 bases off V and 0 bases off J, with a span of 9 bases between the germline ends. The cohort comprised hundreds of healthy bone marrow donors. At the time of sampling, all cohort members were nominally healthy, though unrecorded immune exposures were likely present. The donor was CMV seronegative and was included in the group of around 320 seronegative cohort members. Every donor gave a peripheral blood sample, and the peripheral blood mononuclear cells from that sample were used for TCR beta sequencing. Genomic DNA was extracted from the blood cell samples with the Qiagen DNeasy Blood Extraction Kit.

The chain is encoded by TRBV7-8 joined to TRBJ1-1, with TRBD1 tentatively as D gene (5 bases match). Sequencing input: PBMCs. The receptor was isolated from a woman aged 55-69 years in good health and CMV-seronegative. The DNA reads TGTGCCAGCAGCTCACAGGTTATGAACACTGAAGCTTTCTTT. The encoded protein is CASSSQVMNTEAFF.